This T cell receptor beta chain is from a study of cytomegalovirus exposure and HLA in healthy donors (dated by TCRdb to between 2016 and 2019). Background on the whole study: An earlier analysis of 587 of the donors reported about 260 Gb of sequence data and 117 million unique TCR beta sequences obtained from some 200 million T cells. About 310 gigabases of sequencing data and 70 million to 85 million unique TCR sequences were included in an early release covering about 600 HLA-typed donors. Of the 300 to 500 genotyped donors, 81% were placed in the genetic ancestry cluster associated with self-reported Caucasian donors. The study aimed to test whether cataloging public T cell receptors could reveal signatures of past pathogen exposure. The study used immunosequencing to profile the T cell repertoires of several hundred subjects and linked those repertoires to cytomegalovirus serostatus. A separate validation cohort of some 130 different subjects was used in addition to the roughly 620-subject first cohort. To predict cytomegalovirus infection status, the study combined high-throughput TCR immunosequencing, statistical association of individual TCRs with disease status, and machine learning. To study patterns of TCR occurrence, a later analysis re-analyzed previously published TCR beta repertoires from around 670 donors and added high-resolution HLA genotyping. Rather than using new phenotypic data, the later analysis identified candidate immune exposures from TCR beta sequences and from how often those sequences occurred across donors. An earlier analysis of about 600 of the donors used high-throughput TCR beta sequencing to judge whether each TCR beta V gene segment behaved as functional or pseudogenic. Donor age, sex, ethnicity and CMV serostatus were compiled together with the repertoire data. A later genetic analysis took genome-wide SNP genotypes for about 55% of the 666 donors and used that subset as a discovery cohort. All discovery cohort repertoires had been generated using a single sequencing platform. Class I and class II HLA loci were covered by the typing at four-digit resolution. The number of typed donors differed by locus: about 629-630 for A, B, C, DRB1 and DQB1; 500 to 550 for DQA1; some 590 for DPA1; and around 450 for DPB1. Roughly 5 DR-DQ haplotypes were handled as single units for association and clustering, since linkage in the cohort was strong. Among roughly 370 genotyped donors of the cohort, an average of about 240,000 unique TCR beta nucleotide sequences were sequenced per donor, 15% to 20% of them non-productive. The paper as a whole reports these results and caveats: The classifier was reported to diagnose cytomegalovirus status with high specificity and sensitivity in both the original and validation cohorts. A later analysis found that TCR association rates varied across HLA loci, with DRB1 alleles showing the most associated TCRs and HLA-C alleles the fewest. Strong co-occurrence of HLA alleles, especially DR and DQ, made assigning TCR associations to individual alleles difficult. The only immune exposure information available for the cohort was CMV serostatus. The presence/absence analyses assumed that sequencing depth was roughly uniform across donors, and that assumption may not be true. A further reported finding was that TCR beta sequences accurately predicted the HLA-A and HLA-B alleles for most subjects in the first cohort. Most TCR sequences were observed very rarely across donors, whereas some public TCRs were present in many individuals. The cohort was sequenced for TCR beta chains only, and without alpha or paired-chain data the features that could be detected were limited. Most CMV-associated TCR beta chains appeared to be HLA-restricted in a later analysis, and the HLA associations seemed to be driven largely by CMV exposure. According to a later genetic analysis, donors in an Asian-associated ancestry cluster had fewer N-insertions in productive TCRs than the approximately 700-donor mean. Linkage disequilibrium might explain the correlated functional status among segregating V segments, but an unknown experimental factor could not be ruled out. The authors suggested that the approach could potentially be generalized to other disease states and immunological phenotypes. The earlier analysis of 587 of the donors excluded 15 to 20 rarely observed V segments, including chromosome 9 orphons, because counts were too low. Some IMGT-functional V segments, including TRBV6-2 and TRBV6-3, could not be distinguished by the 87-base-pair reads and were therefore excluded. According to a later analysis, parvovirus B19, influenza, CMV and Epstein-Barr virus appeared linked to several top co-occurrence clusters. A cluster of highly shared sequence variants was judged likely to be a technical artifact of the sequencing pipeline. The study listed 150 to 200 TCR beta chains as associated with cytomegalovirus. In vitro tests confirmed that a few of the cytomegalovirus-associated TCR beta chains recognize cytomegalovirus antigens. At a false discovery rate of 0.05, a later analysis linked about 16,000 TCR beta sequences to specific HLA alleles. A later analysis found that HLA-associated TCR beta chains were more clonally expanded and had lower generation probabilities than equally common non-associated chains. An association between a missense DCLRE1C variant and V-gene and J-gene trimming of TCR beta chains was found in a later genetic analysis and replicated in an independent cohort. Broadly in line with IMGT annotations, most TCR beta V segments showed up in productive rearrangements about 87% or about 30% of the time in an earlier analysis of a few hundred of the donors. Because HLA typing was missing for some donors at each locus, association tests included only the typed subset.

Libraries were made using the immunoSEQ multiplex PCR assay. A mixture of 60 forward primers for TCR Vbeta segments and 13 reverse primers for TCR Jbeta segments was used in the multiplex PCR. The CDR3 region of rearranged TCR beta genes was amplified from genomic DNA with a multiplex PCR assay. Amplified TCR beta libraries were sequenced as 87-base-pair reads on the Illumina HiSeq System. The authors processed their data as follows. A later analysis tallied around 87 million unique TCR beta chains across the 640 or so repertoires, and roughly 11 million of those chains were shared by two or more donors. To remove PCR and sequencing errors, raw reads were error-corrected and collapsed into unique sequences using a nearest-neighbor algorithm that merged closely related sequences. Alignment of CDR3 sequences to IMGT reference sequences was used to assign V, D and J gene segments. Each retained sequence needed at least a six-nucleotide match to both a V gene segment and a J gene segment. A rearrangement counted as productive if the CDR3 had no stop codons and remained in frame with V and J, and every other rearrangement counted as non-productive. Following IMGT convention, CDR3 was defined as the stretch from the second conserved V-encoded cysteine up to the conserved J-encoded phenylalanine. In an earlier analysis of more than 550 of the donors, sequences lacking an unambiguous match to a single V gene segment were excluded. In an earlier analysis of 587 of the donors, V segments were called functional above 56.7% productive rearrangements and were called segregating when the between-donor standard deviation exceeded 5%. A statistical classification framework was built for diagnosing cytomegalovirus status from the catalog of TCR beta chain sequences. A later analysis assigned V and J genes by comparing TCR nucleotide sequences with IMGT/GENE-DB human TR gene sequences. Using the TCRdist pipeline, a later analysis assigned CDR3 sequences along with most-parsimonious VDJ recombination scenarios. A later analysis defined each TCR beta chain by its CDR3 amino acid sequence plus V-gene family, and excluded reads lacking a unique V-gene family. As a way to deal with suspected cross-contamination and a sequencing artifact, a later analysis dropped 592 nucleotide sequences that were highly shared and had low generation probability. In a later analysis, a clonal expansion index for each public chain was calculated from normalized within-repertoire ranks of inferred template counts. In a later analysis, generation probabilities were computed using a VDJ recombination model fitted to out-of-frame rearrangements, and the results were checked against IGoR. In a later analysis, hypergeometric tests were used to score TCR-TCR, TCR-HLA and TCR-CMV co-occurrence, with a repertoire-size bias correction applied to TCR pairs. False discovery rates were estimated in a later analysis by permuting HLA or CMV assignments 20 times. In a later analysis, co-occurring TCRs were grouped with DBSCAN, and TCRdist sequence similarity was added when clustering was performed within HLA-allele-positive subsets. For co-occurrence clustering, repertoires with fewer than 30,000 or more than 120,000 public chains were excluded, along with several repertoires with anomalous nucleotide sharing. Entries here come from immuneACCESS through TCRdb and include only in-frame sequences with V and J called. Some clones fail to appear in such tables; in the studies checked, an unresolved V gene covers under half of the shortfall, and the cause of the remainder is unknown. D and trimming come from the DNA, and the V and J calls and clone size come from that table. The sample table shows approximately 150,000 clones, and about 80% are seen once. Jointly, the top ten make up 1.3% of the sample.

In total, approximately 610 healthy bone marrow donors made up the cohort. At the time of sampling, all cohort members were nominally healthy, though unrecorded immune exposures were likely present. The donor was CMV seronegative and belonged to the group of 352 seronegative cohort members. Each donor provided a peripheral blood sample, and peripheral blood mononuclear cells were used for TCR beta sequencing. Genomic DNA extraction from the blood cell samples was performed with the Qiagen DNeasy Blood Extraction Kit. Taken from the germline V gene, the CDR1 and CDR2 loops are MDHEN and SYDVKM. Germline trimming amounts to 6 bases on V and 6 bases on J, with 11 as the count of junction bases outside the gene matches. Its CDR3 holds 16 amino acids, cysteine through phenylalanine. Only the CDR3 DNA is retained, 48 bases long and in frame from the first base. Concerning this clone itself: The specificity of this receptor is unknown. Within one base of it there is no much larger clone, and no base qualities were kept.

This clonotype was obtained from a woman in her forties or fifties in good health and CMV-seronegative. The sequence is built from TRBV28 and TRBJ1-5; TRBD1 fits 10 bases in the junction. The sequencing input was PBMCs. The DNA sequence is given as TGTGCCAGCAGGCCCCGGGACAGGGGACGGAGTCAGCCCCAGCATTTT. Its protein is CASRPRDRGRSQPQHF.